What follows are 10 T cell receptor beta chains derived from one specimen sequenced in a study of post-analysis software for immune sequencing data. Unique molecular identifiers were carried by the TCR beta cDNA libraries. TCRdb re-derived calls from the PCR reads in MiXCR, one entry per CDR3 protein. The repertoire holds about 160,000 distinct CDR3 sequences, with 35% to 40% as singletons. The sample consisted of blood, taken after autologous hematopoietic stem cell transplantation. The receptors shown here come from a girl aged 10 to 17 with multiple sclerosis.

The table lists this clonotype with a few counts. The chain joins TRBV28 to TRBJ2-3; D is unresolved. The CDR3 is 14 residues long. Germline values: CDR1 MDHEN, CDR2 SYDVKM. Trimming took 1 base from V and 3 from J, leaving 8 bases between them. The CDR3 bases are TGTGCCAGCAGTTTATCCTCGATTACAGATACGCAGTATTTT. Translating gives CASSLSSITDTQYF.

J is TRBJ2-7 and V is TRBV7-9; 7 nucleotides agree with TRBD2. The DNA end favors TRBJ2-5, so the J call may be wrong. Germline V gene lookup returns CDR1 SEHNR and CDR2 FQNEAQ (reference sequence). This CDR3 region has 14 residues. The CDR3 spells CASSSGLVVETQYF. The DNA for the CDR3 is TGTGCCAGCAGCTCCGGACTAGTCGTGGAGACCCAGTACTTC.

The genes are TRBV5-1 and TRBJ2-7, with 12 positions matching TRBD2. The CDR3 has 17 residues. Germline V gene data show CDR1 as SGHRS and CDR2 as YFSETQ. The V gene end was trimmed by 0 bases and the J gene end by 5 bases; junction bases not matched to a gene: 9. CDR3 DNA: TGCGCCAGCAGCTTGGAAAAACTAGCGGGAGGTAATCACGAGCAGTACTTC. It yields the protein CASSLEKLAGGNHEQYF.

V gene TRBV3-1 combines with J gene TRBJ2-1, with TRBD2 identical over 8 bases. The CDR3 is 16 residues long. The germline V gene encodes CDR1 LGHDT and CDR2 YNNKEL (reference sequence). J lost 2 bases, V lost 10 bases, and 13 bases had no gene match. Here the CDR3 reads CATAGIAGRTYNEQFF. The CDR3 DNA reads as TGTGCCACAGCGGGCATAGCGGGACGCACCTACAATGAGCAGTTCTTC.

This clonotype has at least ten counts. J is TRBJ1-6 and V is TRBV18; D uncertain. Germline V gives CDR1 KGHSH, CDR2 LQKENI. The germline V and J ends were trimmed by 6 bases and 3 bases, with 9 bases remaining between them. This CDR3 region has 14 residues. CDR3 sequence: CASSPADYNSPLHF. CDR3 nucleotides: TGTGCCAGCTCCCCAGCAGACTATAATTCACCCCTCCACTTT.

This clonotype has a single count. This may come from a read error, since a much larger clone is one base off. The chain is built from TRBV3-1 and TRBJ2-4; D ambiguous. Germline-derived CDR1 and CDR2 are LGHDT and YNNKEL (reference sequence). Deletions cut 1 base from V and 13 bases from J, with 17 bases between. The CDR3 covers 14 residues. Written as DNA, the CDR3 is TGTGCCAGCAGCCAAGTGGGAAGCGCGAATGAGCAGTACTTC. Its protein is CASSQVGSANEQYF.

V and J are TRBV5-1 and TRBJ2-3; D is possibly TRBD1 (5 bases). V was trimmed by 4 bases and J by 4 bases, leaving 13 bases between them. The CDR3 sequence is 14 residues long. CDR1 is SGHRS and CDR2 is YFSETQ in the germline V gene. In DNA form, the CDR3 reads TGCGCCAGCAGCACCCCGACAGAGGCAGATACGCAGTATTTT. The encoded protein is CASSTPTEADTQYF. The full variable domain, rest sourced from reference TRBV5-1 and TRBJ2-3, is KAGVTQTPRYLIKTRGQQVTLSCSPISGHRSVSWYQQTPGQGLQFLFEYFSETQRNKGNFPGRFSGRQFSNSRSEMNVSTLELGDSALYLCASSTPTEADTQYFGPGTRLTVL.

V usage is TRBV11-2 and J usage is TRBJ2-1, with 7 bases fitting TRBD1. The CDR3 extends over 15 amino acids. The junction had 9 bases not matched to a gene; V was cut back by 1 base and J by 9 bases. Germline values: CDR1 SGHAT, CDR2 FQNNGV. The CDR3 loop is CASSLGYRGRGEQFF. The CDR3 region has the DNA TGTGCCAGCAGCTTAGGTTACAGGGGTAGGGGTGAGCAGTTCTTC. Together with reference TRBV11-2 and TRBJ2-1, the CDR3 gives the full variable domain: EAGVAQSPRYKIIEKRQSVAFWCNPISGHATLYWYQQILGQGPKLLIQFQNNGVVDDSQLPKDRFSAERLKGVDSTLKIQPAKLEDSAVYLCASSLGYRGRGEQFFGPGTRLTVL.

This sequence joins TRBV6-2 or TRBV6-3 and TRBJ2-2; 12 bases line up with TRBD2. The CDR3 consists of 16 residues. The germline gives CDR1 MNHEY, CDR2 SVGEGT. Losses at the gene ends were 2 bases for V and 6 bases for J; bases not matched to a gene: 4. CDR3 sequence (DNA): TGTGCCAGCAGTTACGTGGCTAGCGGGAGGGCCGGGGAGCTGTTTTTT. It specifies CASSYVASGRAGELFF.

This clonotype was seen only a few times. The CDR3, as DNA: TGCAGCGTTGGGGCAGGGCGGAACACTGAAGCTTTCTTT. Translation gives CSVGAGRNTEAFF. V and J are TRBV29-1 and TRBJ1-1; D may be TRBD1 (5 bases). The germline CDR1 and CDR2 sequences are SQVTM and ANQGSEA. This CDR3 is 13 amino acids long. Trimming removed 4 bases at V and 1 base at J, with 10 bases between. The entire variable domain, with the rest obtained from reference TRBV29-1 and TRBJ1-1, is as follows: SAVISQKPSRDICQRGTSLTIQCQVDSQVTMMFWYRQQPGQSLTLIATANQGSEATYESGFVIDKFPISRPNLTFSTLTVSNMSPEDSSIYLCSVGAGRNTEAFFGQGTRLTVV.